This entry describes one T cell receptor beta chain. Its antigen is currently unknown. These data belong to a study of shared clonotypes between healthy human individuals. The genomic DNA of each subset was split evenly across several immunoSEQ plates. Authors' processing steps: ImmunoSEQ only sent back junction sequences with no quality scores, so filtering was done differently. Libraries were prepared by immunoSEQ multiplex PCR; TCRdb keeps only in-frame clonotypes and omits some of them. From that table come the V and J calls and clone size; the DNA was used to work out D and trimming. The sample shows roughly 890,000 clones, 80% to 95% of them seen only once. J gave up 0 bases and V 7 bases, and 18 bases lay outside the gene matches. In germline, CDR1 is KGHSH, CDR2 LQKENI. The CDR3 is 20 amino acids. CD45RO-negative CD8 cells positively selected for CCR7 made up the naive population, which excluded terminally differentiated effector memory CD45RA+ cells.

Findings and caveats of the study: Shared clonotypes across all four donors exceeded non-shared ones in generation probability. Sharing across four donors was highest in naive CD4 (roughly 5%) and lowest in memory CD8 (0.4%).

This chain uses TRBV18 with TRBJ2-1; 10 bases line up with TRBD2. Sequencing input: naive CD8+ T cells sorted from blood. The receptor's source is a man aged 30 to 45 in good health. CDR3 residues: CASFPLGGLAGDLSYNEQFF. The CDR3 bases are TGTGCCAGCTTCCCCTTAGGCGGGCTAGCGGGAGACCTCTCCTACAATGAGCAGTTCTTC.